These 9 T cell receptor beta chains share one sample of origin, sequenced in a study of blood T cell repertoires in COVID-19. Generated by immunoSEQ multiplex PCR, the TCRdb table keeps only in-frame clones and is missing some. Found here are 52,000 or so clones, 70% to 85% of them singletons; the top ten hold 11% to 15%. Material: peripheral blood. All receptors derive from a human donor in a cohort sampled during active COVID-19.

CDR3 nucleotides: TGTGCCAGCAGTTTAATGAGCCCCTCCTACAATGAGCAGTTCTTC. Its protein is CASSLMSPSYNEQFF. The V gene is TRBV27, the J gene TRBJ2-1; D remains ambiguous. This CDR3 is built from 15 residues. Germline CDR1 MNHEY, CDR2 SMNVEV (reference sequence). Trimming pared 2 bases from V and 0 bases from J, leaving 8 bases between.

This chain connects TRBV7-6 to TRBJ1-2, with D perhaps matching TRBD1 (6 bases). CDR3 length: 14 amino acids. V lost 4 bases to trimming and J lost 5 bases, with 14 bases between them. Per the germline V gene, CDR1 is SGHVS and CDR2 is FNYEAQ. CDR3 nucleotide sequence: TGTGCCAGCAGCTCCTACGGGACATCTTATGGCTACACCTTC. Its translation: CASSSYGTSYGYTF.

This clone has just a few counts. The chain combines TRBV6-5 with TRBJ1-5; 7 bases match TRBD1. The V segment lost 7 bases and the J segment 3 bases; nucleotides outside the gene matches: 3. Per germline, CDR1 MNHEY and CDR2 SVGAGI. This CDR3 is 13 amino acids long. The CDR3: CASTTGDNQPQHF. The DNA for the CDR3 is TGTGCCAGCACAACAGGGGACAATCAGCCCCAGCATTTT.

This chain joins TRBV7-2 and TRBJ1-4; no clear D. Trimming left V 0 bases short and J 13 bases short, with 15 bases between. Germline CDR1 reads SGHTA; CDR2 reads FQGNSA. The CDR3 sequence is 14 residues long. The DNA for the CDR3 is TGTGCCAGCAGCTTAGCATCGGAGCTCGGGGTACTGTTTTTT. It translates to CASSLASELGVLFF.

This clone appeared a single time. The J gene is TRBJ2-5, the V gene TRBV18; the D gene is possibly TRBD1 (6 bases). V was cut by 9 bases and J by 5 bases, with 16 bases left in between. Per germline, CDR1 KGHSH and CDR2 LQKENI. CDR3 length equals 13 residues. This CDR3 reads CASQGQSLETQYF. CDR3 DNA: TGTGCCAGTCAAGGACAGTCTCTGGAGACCCAGTACTTC.

V usage is TRBV7-9 and J usage is TRBJ1-4, with TRBD1 as a possible D gene (5 bases). Between the trimmed V and J ends, which lost 6 bases and 8 bases, there was a span of 13 bases. The CDR3 spans 13 residues. CDR1 and CDR2 from the germline V gene are SEHNR and FQNEAQ (reference sequence). CDR3 protein: CASSQESGEKLFF. In DNA, the CDR3 is TGTGCCAGCAGTCAGGAATCAGGGGAAAAACTGTTTTTT.

This clone was observed a few times. The chain recombines TRBV5-1 with TRBJ2-5; perhaps TRBD1 as D (6 bases). The CDR3 sequence is 13 residues long. The V and J ends lost 3 bases and 2 bases respectively, with 8 bases between them. Germline V gives CDR1 SGHRS, CDR2 YFSETQ. This chain's CDR3 is CASSSTGQETQYF. DNA for the CDR3: TGCGCCAGCAGCTCCACAGGGCAAGAGACCCAGTACTTC.

CDR3 region: CASSLERQQETQYF. The CDR3 DNA reads TGTGCCAGCAGCTTGGAGAGACAGCAAGAGACCCAGTACTTC. V usage is TRBV5-6 and J usage is TRBJ2-5, with D maybe TRBD1 (5 bases). The CDR3 has 14 amino acids. The germline gives CDR1 SGHDT, CDR2 YYEEEE. V gave up 0 bases and J gave up 2 bases, with 8 bases separating them.

A single count supports this clone. The chain recombines TRBV4-2 with TRBJ2-3, with D possibly being TRBD2 (5 bases). Germline CDR1 LGHNA, CDR2 YNFKEQ. The V and J ends lost 1 base and 7 bases respectively, with 18 bases between them. The CDR3 is made up of 16 amino acids. CDR3 DNA sequence: TGTGCCAGCAGCCAAGCGGCTAGCTCCGTAGATCATACGCAGTATTTT. It is translated as CASSQAASSVDHTQYF.